One and the same sample provided the 29 T cell receptor beta chains below, sequenced in a study of T cell changes during pregnancy in multiple sclerosis. The protocol was immunoSEQ multiplex PCR, while the TCRdb copy is restricted to in-frame clones and leaves out a portion. The sample lists 50,000 to 65,000 clones; around 89% were seen once. This sample comprised peripheral blood, obtained after pregnancy. These receptors were obtained from a female donor with multiple sclerosis, enrolled in a pregnancy study.

This clone appeared once. The chain carries TRBV4-2 and TRBJ1-4, with no clear D. The CDR3 is made up of 15 amino acids. Germline V lookup: CDR1 LGHNA, CDR2 YNFKEQ. Trimming removed 4 bases at V and 2 bases at J, with 11 bases between. CDR3 region: CASSLLESTNEKLFF. The DNA for the CDR3 is TGTGCCAGCAGCCTCTTAGAGAGCACTAATGAAAAACTGTTTTTT.

The chain uses TRBV5-8 and TRBJ1-2; D remains unclear. Germline values: CDR1 SGHTS, CDR2 YDEGEE. Trimming left V 1 base short and J 5 bases short, with 6 bases between. The CDR3 has 12 residues. The CDR3 DNA sequence: TGTGCCAGCAGCTTGTTCCCGTATGGCTACACCTTC. Amino acids: CASSLFPYGYTF.

The J gene is TRBJ1-1, the V gene TRBV19; D possibly corresponds to TRBD1 (6 bases). Between the trimmed V and J ends, which lost 3 bases and 4 bases, there was a span of 15 bases. Germline V CDR1 and CDR2: LNHDA, SQIVND (reference sequence). The CDR3 is 15 residues long. The CDR3 nucleotides read TGTGCCAGTAGTATTACAGGGAAAGGCCCCACTGAAGCTTTCTTT. Its translation: CASSITGKGPTEAFF.

The table lists this clone with a few counts. This chain joins TRBV4-1 and TRBJ1-3; TRBD1 matches 9 bases. This CDR3 contains 18 residues. Losses at the gene ends were 0 bases for V and 4 bases for J; bases not matched to a gene: 10. Germline loops: CDR1 MGHRA, CDR2 YSYEKL. The CDR3 sequence: CASSQDPSGTGKGNTIYF. DNA of the CDR3: TGCGCCAGCAGCCAAGATCCATCCGGGACAGGGAAAGGAAACACCATATATTTT.

V gene TRBV19 combines with J gene TRBJ2-5; no clear D gene. V lost 6 bases and J 5 bases, leaving 19 bases between the germline ends. Per the germline V gene, CDR1 is LNHDA and CDR2 is SQIVND (reference sequence). The CDR3 is made up of 15 amino acids. CDR3 sequence reads: CASSRVHSPRETQYF. The CDR3 DNA reads as TGTGCCAGTAGCCGCGTTCACTCCCCCCGGGAGACCCAGTACTTC.

The rearrangement joins TRBV2 to TRBJ2-1; 12 positions agree with TRBD2. V lost 6 bases to trimming and J lost 6 bases; unmatched junction nucleotides: 3. Germline V CDR1 and CDR2: SNHLY, FYNNEI. This CDR3 contains 14 residues. Here the CDR3 DNA reads TGTGCCAGCAGCCCTAGCGGGGGGGTCAATGAGCAGTTCTTC. This encodes CASSPSGGVNEQFF.

V gene TRBV2 combines with J gene TRBJ1-5, with TRBD1 matching 9 bases. This CDR3 contains 14 residues. Trimming removed 4 bases from V and 6 bases from J; junction bases left unmatched: 4. Germline V lookup: CDR1 SNHLY, CDR2 FYNNEI. CDR3: CASSGQGVGQPQHF. In nucleotides, the CDR3 is TGTGCCAGCAGTGGACAGGGGGTCGGTCAGCCCCAGCATTTT.

This clone has just one count. The rearrangement joins TRBV4-1 to TRBJ2-1; D might be TRBD2 (6 bases). V lost 5 bases to trimming and J lost 1 base, with 12 bases between them. The CDR3 has 15 amino acids. In germline, CDR1 is MGHRA, CDR2 YSYEKL. CDR3 sequence: CASSRLGGSYNEQFF. In DNA form, the CDR3 reads TGCGCCAGCAGCAGACTAGGCGGGTCCTACAATGAGCAGTTCTTC.

The genes are TRBV5-4 and TRBJ2-5; tentatively, D is TRBD2 (7 bases). This CDR3 has 17 amino acids. Trimming cost V 4 bases and J 1 base, with 20 bases left between them. Germline lookup yields CDR1 SGHNT and CDR2 YYREEE (reference sequence). CDR3 amino acids: CASSRGRGRAFQETQYF. The DNA for the CDR3 is TGTGCCAGCAGCCGAGGGAGGGGGAGAGCCTTCCAAGAGACCCAGTACTTC.

A remark on this clone: At the DNA level, this CDR3 is encoded by other sequences in the same sample as well. The V gene is TRBV6-1, the J gene TRBJ1-2; TRBD1 is a possible D gene (6 bases). This CDR3 region has 14 residues. Germline assignment: CDR1 MNHNS and CDR2 SASEGT. The V and J ends lost 4 bases and 0 bases respectively, with 9 bases between them. CDR3: CASSGQVANYGYTF. The CDR3 DNA reads as TGTGCCAGCAGTGGACAGGTAGCTAACTATGGCTACACCTTC.

The gene calls are TRBV6-4 and TRBJ2-1; no clear D. V was clipped by 0 bases and J by 9 bases, with 9 bases between them. The germline gives CDR1 MRHNA, CDR2 SNTAGT. This CDR3 comprises 13 residues. The CDR3 coding sequence is TGTGCCAGCAGTGACTCCCACCCGGGTGAGCAGTTCTTC. Translated, it gives CASSDSHPGEQFF.

This chain joins TRBV5-1 and TRBJ2-7; 9 bases line up with TRBD1. The CDR3 is made up of 16 amino acids. Germline V lookup: CDR1 SGHRS, CDR2 YFSETQ. J lost 5 bases, V lost 5 bases, and 14 bases had no gene match. The CDR3 here is CASSRFLQGASNEQYF. In DNA, the CDR3 is TGCGCCAGCAGTCGATTTCTACAGGGGGCATCTAACGAGCAGTACTTC.

The chain carries TRBV28 and TRBJ1-1; D not resolved. This CDR3 is built from 11 residues. The V gene's germline CDR1 is MDHEN and CDR2 SYDVKM. V dropped 6 bases and J dropped 3 bases, with 5 bases sitting between them. CDR3 sequence: CASRTDTEAFF. CDR3 nucleotide sequence: TGTGCCAGCAGAACGGACACTGAAGCTTTCTTT.

This chain connects TRBV18 to TRBJ2-2; 7 bases align to TRBD1. The CDR3 has 15 residues. The trim removed 6 bases at V and 0 bases at J, leaving 4 bases unmatched. Germline CDR1 is KGHSH and CDR2 is LQKENI. CDR3 amino acids: CASSRQGSNTGELFF. CDR3 in DNA: TGTGCCAGCTCGCGACAGGGTTCGAACACCGGGGAGCTGTTTTTT. Using reference TRBV18 and TRBJ2-2 for the parts outside the CDR3, the full variable domain is NAGVMQNPRHLVRRRGQEARLRCSPMKGHSHVYWYRQLPEEGLKFMVYLQKENIIDESGMPKERFSAEFPKEGPSILRIQQVVRGDSAAYFCASSRQGSNTGELFFGEGSRLTVL.

The chain couples TRBV30 to TRBJ2-1, with 7 bases that match TRBD1. The CDR3 contains 13 residues. The V segment lost 2 bases and the J segment 10 bases; nucleotides outside the gene matches: 8. Per the germline V gene, CDR1 is GTSNPN and CDR2 is SVGIG (reference sequence). The CDR3 protein is CAWSRGPRREQFF. In nucleotides, the CDR3 is TGTGCCTGGAGTAGGGGGCCCAGACGGGAGCAGTTCTTC.

This clone showed up just once. The gene calls are TRBV4-1 and TRBJ2-7, with 10 bases aligning to TRBD1. CDR3 length: 21 amino acids. In germline, CDR1 is MGHRA, CDR2 YSYEKL. Trimming removed 1 base from V and 2 bases from J; junction bases left unmatched: 20. CDR3 sequence reads: CASSQVLGGAKGDRGPYEQYF. The CDR3 bases are TGCGCCAGCAGCCAAGTTTTAGGAGGGGCTAAGGGGGACAGGGGACCCTACGAGCAGTACTTC.

The V gene is TRBV5-1, the J gene TRBJ1-3; D ambiguous. The germline V gene has CDR1 SGHRS and CDR2 YFSETQ. V was clipped by 2 bases and J by 4 bases, with 10 bases between them. The CDR3 is 14 amino acids. In DNA, the CDR3 is TGCGCCAGCAGCTTAGCCGGGTACGGAAACACCATATATTTT. Protein: CASSLAGYGNTIYF.

This clone was found once. This rearrangement joins TRBV2 to TRBJ2-5, with D unclear. The CDR3 has 11 residues. Trimming shortened V by 5 bases and J by 3 bases, and 4 bases separated the two germline ends. CDR1 is SNHLY, CDR2 FYNNEI, per germline. The CDR3 loop is CASSPKETQYF. The CDR3 DNA is TGTGCCAGCAGTCCAAAAGAGACCCAGTACTTC.

V usage is TRBV5-1 and J usage is TRBJ1-1, with TRBD1 as a possible D gene (6 bases). The ends were cut back, 5 bases at V and 3 bases at J, with 14 bases in the middle. The CDR3 covers 14 residues. Per the germline V gene, CDR1 is SGHRS and CDR2 is YFSETQ. In DNA, the CDR3 is TGCGCCAGCAGGCTACAGGGATCGGACACTGAAGCTTTCTTT. It encodes CASRLQGSDTEAFF.

This rearrangement joins TRBV10-3 to TRBJ1-2; the D is unclear. CDR1 is ENHRY and CDR2 is SYGVKD in the germline V gene. Trimming left V 7 bases short and J 3 bases short, with 9 bases between. The CDR3 has 12 residues. This CDR3 reads CAIKGGDYGYTF. For the CDR3, the DNA is TGTGCCATCAAGGGAGGCGACTATGGCTACACCTTC.

The genes are TRBV4-1 and TRBJ1-1, with a possible D match to TRBD1 (5 bases). V dropped 5 bases and J dropped 5 bases, with 12 bases sitting between them. The CDR3 length is 13 residues. Germline V gene lookup returns CDR1 MGHRA and CDR2 YSYEKL. CDR3 residues: CASSLMGGTEAFF. The DNA for the CDR3 is TGCGCCAGCAGCTTAATGGGGGGGACTGAAGCTTTCTTT.

The rearrangement joins TRBV28 to TRBJ1-1, with TRBD1 matching 7 bases. V lost 3 bases and J lost 5; bases outside the gene matches: 3. The CDR3 has 13 residues. Germline CDR1 reads MDHEN; CDR2 reads SYDVKM. Here the CDR3 reads CASSLPRGTEAFF. CDR3 bases: TGTGCCAGCAGTTTGCCCAGGGGGACTGAAGCTTTCTTT. Full variable domain (remainder filled in from reference TRBV28 and TRBJ1-1): DVKVTQSSRYLVKRTGEKVFLECVQDMDHENMFWYRQDPGLGLRLIYFSYDVKMKEKGDIPEGYSVSREKKERFSLILESASTNQTSMYLCASSLPRGTEAFFGQGTRLTVV.

The J gene is TRBJ2-1, the V gene TRBV5-5; TRBD1 aligns across 7 bases. Per the germline V gene, CDR1 is SGHKS and CDR2 is YYEKEE (reference sequence). The CDR3 is 12 residues long. Germline trimming cut 4 bases from V and 13 bases from J; bases unmatched to any gene: 8. CDR3 sequence reads: CASSPPQGLQFF. CDR3 nucleotide sequence: TGTGCCAGCAGCCCCCCACAGGGGCTTCAGTTCTTC. The whole variable domain, remainder taken from reference TRBV5-5 and TRBJ2-1, is DAGVTQSPTHLIKTRGQQVTLRCSPISGHKSVSWYQQVLGQGPQFIFQYYEKEERGRGNFPDRFSARQFPNYSSELNVNALLLGDSALYLCASSPPQGLQFFGPGTRLTVL.

V gene TRBV9 combines with J gene TRBJ1-1; D gene uncertain. Deletions cut 0 bases from V and 8 bases from J, with 14 bases between. The CDR3 has 14 amino acids. Germline V gene sequence: CDR1 SGDLS, CDR2 YYNGEE. CDR3 protein: CASSVVSGIPEAFF. In DNA, the CDR3 is TGTGCCAGCAGCGTAGTGTCCGGGATCCCCGAAGCTTTCTTT.

The table lists this clone with a few counts. V gene TRBV30 combines with J gene TRBJ1-1; D might be TRBD1 (5 bases). The CDR3 totals 14 residues. The germline gives CDR1 GTSNPN, CDR2 SVGIG (reference sequence). Trimming took 4 bases from V and 1 from J, leaving 13 bases between them. This CDR3 is CAWTRLGGNTEAFF. As DNA, the CDR3 is TGTGCCTGGACGAGGCTCGGGGGGAACACTGAAGCTTTCTTT. Full variable domain (remainder filled in from reference TRBV30 and TRBJ1-1): SQTIHQWPATLVQPVGSPLSLECTVEGTSNPNLYWYRQAAGRGLQLLFYSVGIGQISSEVPQNLSASRPQDRQFILSSKKLLLSDSGFYLCAWTRLGGNTEAFFGQGTRLTVV.

The rearrangement uses TRBV6-4 and TRBJ1-1; maybe TRBD1 (5 bases). Germline assignment: CDR1 MRHNA and CDR2 SNTAGT. V was shortened by 7 bases and J by 6 bases, with 15 bases between the two germline ends. The CDR3 consists of 13 residues. CDR3 sequence: CASIPFTGAEAFF. CDR3 coding DNA: TGTGCCAGCATTCCCTTCACAGGCGCTGAAGCTTTCTTT.

The chain is built from TRBV6-6 and TRBJ1-3, with unresolved D. Germline-derived CDR1 and CDR2 are MNHNY and SVGAGI (reference sequence). V was pared by 8 bases and J by 0 bases, with 14 bases between. The CDR3 loop spans 15 amino acids. The CDR3 loop reads CASWGGSYSGNTIYF. In DNA form, the CDR3 reads TGTGCCAGCTGGGGAGGGTCATACTCTGGAAACACCATATATTTT.

V gene TRBV5-6 combines with J gene TRBJ1-5; the D is unclear. Germline CDR1 reads SGHDT; CDR2 reads YYEEEE. The CDR3 has 16 amino acids. V shed 0 bases and J shed 10 bases, with 20 bases lying between them. CDR3 in amino acids: CASSLGLWEGPVPQHF. The CDR3 bases are TGTGCCAGCAGCTTGGGCCTTTGGGAGGGTCCAGTACCCCAGCATTTT.

This clone was counted between two and nine times. The chain has TRBV6-6 and TRBJ1-1; TRBD1 matches at 9 bases. Germline V gene sequence: CDR1 MNHNY, CDR2 SVGAGI (reference sequence). The V gene end was trimmed by 6 bases and the J gene end by 10 bases; junction bases not matched to a gene: 6. CDR3 size: 12 residues. The CDR3 loop is CASRILTGGAFF. The CDR3 bases are TGTGCCAGCAGGATCTTGACAGGGGGAGCTTTCTTT.